In this sample, the clone carrying this TCR beta chain turned up many times. What it binds is not known. TCRdb reprocessed the 5' RACE reads via MiXCR and lists one record per CDR3 protein. In the table there are roughly 52,000 distinct CDR3 sequences, 15% to 20% of which are singletons. Study outcomes and limitations: Tumor-infiltrating Treg TCR alpha and beta sequences overlapped most with tumor naive CD4+ T cells, then blood naive. The larger-cohort validation was restricted to a single TCR beta V-J rearrangement rather than whole repertoires.

Purified naive CD4+ T cells were depleted of CD25+ Tregs. Trimming stripped 5 bases from V and 0 bases from J, with 8 bases between. The CDR3 sequence is 14 residues long. The V gene's germline CDR1 is SGHAT and CDR2 FQDESV (reference sequence). The V call is TRBV11-1, the J call TRBJ2-4; no definite D call. The source of this sequence is a female donor with breast cancer. The sample comprised naive CD4+ T cells sorted from blood. Subset here: naive CD4+ T cells, CD4+CD45RA+CD25-. CDR3 coding DNA: TGTGCCAGCAGCGTAAATTTAGCCAAAAACATTCAGTACTTC. The encoded protein is CASSVNLAKNIQYF.